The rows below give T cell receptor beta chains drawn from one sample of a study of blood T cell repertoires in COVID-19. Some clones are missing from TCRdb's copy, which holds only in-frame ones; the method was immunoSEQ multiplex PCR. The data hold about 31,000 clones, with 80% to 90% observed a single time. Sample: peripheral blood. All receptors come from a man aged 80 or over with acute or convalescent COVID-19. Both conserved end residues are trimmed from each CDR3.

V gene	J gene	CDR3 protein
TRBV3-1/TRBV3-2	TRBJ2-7	ASSQERSGKQY
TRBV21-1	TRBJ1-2	ASSKGSQAGNYGYT
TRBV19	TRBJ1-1	ASSIRRLRDAGTEAF
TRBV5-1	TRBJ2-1	ASSLVRGGNNEQF
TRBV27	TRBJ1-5	ATGTLVNNQPQH
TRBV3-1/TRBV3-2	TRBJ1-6	ASSLRQLSTNFKSPLH
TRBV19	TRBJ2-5	ASRERGQETQY
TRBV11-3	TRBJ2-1	ASSFSDRHEQF
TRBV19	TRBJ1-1	ATSPGQGAFAEAF
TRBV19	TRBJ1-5	ASSISPRRGNQPQH
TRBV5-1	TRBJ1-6	ASSPNRVSNSPLH
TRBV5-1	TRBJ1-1	ASSPRGTATEAF
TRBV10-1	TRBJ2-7	ASSDSSTPQY
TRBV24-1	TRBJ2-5	ATSDLDSEETQY
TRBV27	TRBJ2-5	ASSLPIQGATVETQY
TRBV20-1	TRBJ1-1	SARRDSEAF
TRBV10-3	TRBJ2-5	AISESSGTVTKETQY
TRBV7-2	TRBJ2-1	ASSLGGQTYNEQF
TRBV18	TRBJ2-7	ASSRPGTSSYEQY
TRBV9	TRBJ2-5	ASSALAGNQETQY
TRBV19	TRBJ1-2	ASIPGQGFGYT
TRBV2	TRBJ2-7	ASKLRGTSYEQY
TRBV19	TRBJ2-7	ASSIGGGSHEQY
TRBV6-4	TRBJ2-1	ASSAGLADPREQF
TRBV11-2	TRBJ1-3	ASSLDRSGIGNTIY
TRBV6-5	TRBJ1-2	ASSPTGNYGYT
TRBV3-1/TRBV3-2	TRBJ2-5	ASSQGLRGAEETQY
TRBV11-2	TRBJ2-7	ASSLRDRRWEQY
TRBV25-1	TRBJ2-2	ASRNRGVTGELF
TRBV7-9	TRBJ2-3	ASSLVGASTDTQY
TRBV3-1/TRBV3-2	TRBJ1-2	ASSQDPGFYGYT
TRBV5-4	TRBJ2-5	ASSSLAGGPHETQY
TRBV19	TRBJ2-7	ASSVSGTGPREQY
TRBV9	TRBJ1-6	ASSVGQGPERSPLH
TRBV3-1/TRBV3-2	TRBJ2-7	ASSRQVYPYEQY
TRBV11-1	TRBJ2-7	ASSHPNRGGLDEQY
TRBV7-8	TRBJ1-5	ASSAPGGGLRPQH
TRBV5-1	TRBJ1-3	ASSSSGVSSGNTIY
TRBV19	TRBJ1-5	ASSPRDRGNQPQH
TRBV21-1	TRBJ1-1	ATISNRGSMNTEAF